This record looks at one T cell receptor beta chain sequence and its context. In the authors' workflow: It was from reference gene primer amplification that nucleated cell counts were estimated. Only in-frame clones appear in the TCRdb table, and some are missing; sequencing was by immunoSEQ multiplex PCR. Clonal size and the V and J genes are those of that table, whereas D and trimming came from the DNA. The sample contains a few hundred thousand clones, 70% to 90% of which appear only once. This record belongs to a study of blood T cell repertoires in COVID-19. Trimming shortened V by 7 bases and J by 5 bases, and 16 bases separated the two germline ends. The CDR3 extends over 14 amino acids. Germline loops: CDR1 SGHRS, CDR2 YFSETQ.

V usage is TRBV5-1 and J usage is TRBJ2-1; perhaps TRBD2 as D (6 bases). The sequence derives from a man between 18 and 29 years old with active or convalescent COVID-19. Specimen: peripheral blood. CDR3 residues: CASSAASANNEQFF. The CDR3 DNA is TGCGCCAGCTCAGCCGCTAGCGCTAACAATGAGCAGTTCTTC.